Sequencing of this TCR beta chain was carried out in a study of molecular identifiers for immune sequencing clone quantification. Study results and caveats: In naive cells, clones above 20 RNA copies held under 1% of molecules, whereas in effector cells they held over 97%.

This clonotype has at least ten counts. The target antigen is unknown. The sorting of naive CD8 T cells used the CD8+CD4-CCR7+CD45RA+ phenotype. Listed TCR primers, together with previously described methods, were used for the bulk TCR libraries. TCRdb re-derived calls from the PCR reads in MiXCR, one entry per CDR3 protein. The data hold approximately 550,000 distinct CDR3 sequences, with 20% to 25% observed a single time. Germline V gene data show CDR1 as SGHRS and CDR2 as YFSETQ. This CDR3 spans 15 amino acids. The trim removed 7 bases at V and 2 bases at J, leaving 5 bases unmatched. This chain connects TRBV5-1 to TRBJ2-3; 12 positions match TRBD2. This TCR was recovered from a human donor in good health. Some libraries in this study had Jurkat cell RNA spiked in. The source material was naive CD8+ T cells from blood, with Jurkat cell RNA spiked in. The subset: FACS-sorted CD8+CD4-CCR7+CD45RA+ naive T cells. The CDR3 sequence is CASGWTSGNTDTQYF. The CDR3 region has the DNA TGCGCCAGCGGCTGGACTAGCGGGAACACAGATACGCAGTATTTT.